This T cell receptor beta chain was retrieved from a study of beta chain features in type 1 diabetes. General observations from the study: Sampled from patients, naive, central memory and Treg TCRB repertoires appeared more similar than those sampled from healthy donors. More deletions and fewer insertions at VDJ junctions were found in patients with type 1 diabetes.

This clone was seen a few times. Its antigen is still unknown. Based on CD45RO/CCR7/CD25/CD127/CD95/CD27, CD4+ regulatory, stem cell-like memory, naive and central memory cells were sorted. Of the isolated RNA, all was reverse transcribed, and so the sequenced material was expressed TCRB transcripts. TCRdb keeps only in-frame clones here, not all; method: immunoSEQ multiplex PCR. The data contain about 150,000 clones, around 10% of them singletons. CDR3 length equals 12 residues. The V end was cut by 0 bases, the J end by 7 bases, with 4 bases between. Germline V gives CDR1 SEHNR, CDR2 FQNEAQ (reference sequence).

The sample consisted of central memory CD4+ T cells from blood. This TCR was recovered from a man aged 18 to 30 in good health. The rearrangement joins TRBV7-9 to TRBJ1-5; no reliable D call. DNA of the CDR3: TGTGCCAGCAGCTTAGCTCCACAGCCCCAGCATTTT. This gives the protein CASSLAPQPQHF.